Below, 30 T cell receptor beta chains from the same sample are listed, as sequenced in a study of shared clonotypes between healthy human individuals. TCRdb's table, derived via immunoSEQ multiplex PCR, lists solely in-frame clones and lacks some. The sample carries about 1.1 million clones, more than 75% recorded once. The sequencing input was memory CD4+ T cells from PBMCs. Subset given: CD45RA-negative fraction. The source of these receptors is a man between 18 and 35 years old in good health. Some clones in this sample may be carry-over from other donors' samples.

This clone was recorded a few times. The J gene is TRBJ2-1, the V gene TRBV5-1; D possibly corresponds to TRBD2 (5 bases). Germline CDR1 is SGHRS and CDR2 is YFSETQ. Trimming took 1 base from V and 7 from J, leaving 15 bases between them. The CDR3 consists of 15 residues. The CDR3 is CASSLYSLPGNEQFF. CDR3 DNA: TGCGCCAGCAGCTTGTATTCCTTACCGGGGAATGAGCAGTTCTTC.

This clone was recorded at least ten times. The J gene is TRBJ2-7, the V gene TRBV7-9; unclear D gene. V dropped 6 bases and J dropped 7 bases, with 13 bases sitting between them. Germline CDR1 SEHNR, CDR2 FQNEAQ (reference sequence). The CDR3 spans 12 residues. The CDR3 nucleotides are TGTGCCAGCAGTCAGCCCTATGGGGAGCAGTACTTC. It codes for CASSQPYGEQYF.

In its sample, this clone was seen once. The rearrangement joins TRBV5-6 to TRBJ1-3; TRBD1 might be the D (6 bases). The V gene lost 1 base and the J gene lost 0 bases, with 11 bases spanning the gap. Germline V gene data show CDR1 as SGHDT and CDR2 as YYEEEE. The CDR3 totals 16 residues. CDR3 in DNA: TGTGCCAGCAGCTTGCCAGGGACACACTCTGGAAACACCATATATTTT. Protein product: CASSLPGTHSGNTIYF.

This chain's CDR3 is CASSSGATSTDTQYF. CDR3 nucleotide sequence: TGCGCCAGCAGCTCGGGGGCCACTAGCACAGATACGCAGTATTTT. The chain couples TRBV5-1 to TRBJ2-3; D could derive from TRBD1 or TRBD2 (6 bases each). The V gene lost 3 bases and the J gene lost 0 bases, with 11 bases spanning the gap. Per the germline V gene, CDR1 is SGHRS and CDR2 is YFSETQ. This CDR3 comprises 15 residues. The complete variable domain, with remaining parts taken from reference TRBV5-1 and TRBJ2-3, reads KAGVTQTPRYLIKTRGQQVTLSCSPISGHRSVSWYQQTPGQGLQFLFEYFSETQRNKGNFPGRFSGRQFSNSRSEMNVSTLELGDSALYLCASSSGATSTDTQYFGPGTRLTVL.

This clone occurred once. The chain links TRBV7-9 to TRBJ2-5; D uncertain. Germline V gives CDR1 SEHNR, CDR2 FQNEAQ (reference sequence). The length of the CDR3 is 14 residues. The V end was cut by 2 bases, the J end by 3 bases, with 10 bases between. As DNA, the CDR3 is TGTGCCAGCAGCTTATTCCTCGGAGAAGAGACCCAGTACTTC. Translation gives CASSLFLGEETQYF.

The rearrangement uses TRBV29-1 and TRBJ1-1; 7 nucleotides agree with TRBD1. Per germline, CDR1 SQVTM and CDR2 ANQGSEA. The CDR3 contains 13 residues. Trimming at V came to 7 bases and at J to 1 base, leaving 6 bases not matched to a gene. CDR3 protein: CSGGTGENTEAFF. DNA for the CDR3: TGCAGCGGCGGTACAGGGGAGAACACTGAAGCTTTCTTT.

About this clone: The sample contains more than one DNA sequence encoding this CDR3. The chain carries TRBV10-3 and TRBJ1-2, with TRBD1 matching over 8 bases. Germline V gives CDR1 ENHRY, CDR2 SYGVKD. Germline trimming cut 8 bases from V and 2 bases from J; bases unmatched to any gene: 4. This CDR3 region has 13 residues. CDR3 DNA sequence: TGTGCCATCCGGCAGGGGGCGAACTATGGCTACACCTTC. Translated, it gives CAIRQGANYGYTF.

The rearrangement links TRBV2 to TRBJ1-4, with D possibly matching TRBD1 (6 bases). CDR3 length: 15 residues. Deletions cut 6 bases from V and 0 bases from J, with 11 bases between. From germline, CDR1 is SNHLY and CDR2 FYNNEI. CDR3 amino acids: CASRRQEATNEKLFF. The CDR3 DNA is TGTGCCAGCAGGAGACAGGAGGCAACTAATGAAAAACTGTTTTTT.

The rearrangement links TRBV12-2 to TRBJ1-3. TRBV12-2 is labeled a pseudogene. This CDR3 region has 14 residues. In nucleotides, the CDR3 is TGTGCAAGTCGCTTAGCCCCTGGAGCCTGGACCATATATTTT. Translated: CASRLAPGAWTIYF.

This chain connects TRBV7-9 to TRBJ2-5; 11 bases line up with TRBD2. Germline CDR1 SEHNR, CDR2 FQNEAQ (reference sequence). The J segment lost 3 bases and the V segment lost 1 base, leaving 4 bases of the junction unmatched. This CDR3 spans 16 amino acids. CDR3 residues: CASSLGGTSGEETQYF. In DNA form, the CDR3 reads TGTGCCAGCAGCTTAGGCGGGACTAGCGGCGAAGAGACCCAGTACTTC.

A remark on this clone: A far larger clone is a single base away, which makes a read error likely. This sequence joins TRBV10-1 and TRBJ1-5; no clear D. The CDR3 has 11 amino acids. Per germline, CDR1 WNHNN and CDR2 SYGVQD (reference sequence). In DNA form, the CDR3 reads TGCGCCAGCAGTGACAATCGGCCCCAGCATTTT. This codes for CASSDNRPQHF.

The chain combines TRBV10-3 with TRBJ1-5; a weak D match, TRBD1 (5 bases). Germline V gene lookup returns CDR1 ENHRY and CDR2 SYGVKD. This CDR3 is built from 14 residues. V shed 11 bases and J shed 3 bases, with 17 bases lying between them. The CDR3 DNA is TGTGCCTCCCGTAGCGAGGGGAACAATCAGCCCCAGCATTTT. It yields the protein CASRSEGNNQPQHF.

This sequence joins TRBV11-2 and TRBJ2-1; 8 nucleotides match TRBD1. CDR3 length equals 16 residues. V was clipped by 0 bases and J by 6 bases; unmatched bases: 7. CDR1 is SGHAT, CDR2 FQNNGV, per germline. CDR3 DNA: TGTGCCAGCAGCTTAGATAGAGGACAGGGCGGCAATGAGCAGTTCTTC. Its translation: CASSLDRGQGGNEQFF.

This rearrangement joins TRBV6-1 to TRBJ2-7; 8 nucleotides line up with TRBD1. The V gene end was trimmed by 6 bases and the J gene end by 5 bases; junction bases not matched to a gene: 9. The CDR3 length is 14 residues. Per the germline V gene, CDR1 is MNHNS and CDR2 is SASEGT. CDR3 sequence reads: CASRATDRADEQYF. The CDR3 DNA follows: TGTGCCAGCAGGGCAACGGACAGGGCCGACGAGCAGTACTTC.

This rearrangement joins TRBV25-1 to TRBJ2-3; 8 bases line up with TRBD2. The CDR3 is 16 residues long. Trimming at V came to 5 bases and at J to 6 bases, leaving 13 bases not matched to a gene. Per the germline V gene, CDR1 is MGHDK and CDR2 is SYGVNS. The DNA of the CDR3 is TGTGCCAGCAGTTTATCGGGAGGGCCTAGGTCGGATACGCAGTATTTT. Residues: CASSLSGGPRSDTQYF.

CDR3 loop: CASSQPGTVSTDTQYF. The DNA of the CDR3 is TGTGCCAGCAGTCAACCTGGGACAGTCAGCACAGATACGCAGTATTTT. V usage is TRBV28 and J usage is TRBJ2-3; 7 nucleotides match TRBD1. V trimming: 5 bases; J trimming: 0 bases; junction bases outside the gene matches: 8. Per the germline V gene, CDR1 is MDHEN and CDR2 is SYDVKM. The length of the CDR3 is 16 residues.

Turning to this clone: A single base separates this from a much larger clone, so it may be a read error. In DNA, the CDR3 is TGTGCCAGTAGTAGGGACAACAATGAGCAGTTCTTC. This codes for CASSRDNNEQFF. The J gene is TRBJ2-1, the V gene TRBV19; D is perhaps TRBD1 (6 bases). The CDR3 loop spans 12 amino acids. CDR1 LNHDA and CDR2 SQIVND come from the germline V gene (reference sequence). The V and J ends lost 4 bases and 5 bases respectively, with 6 bases between them.

The CDR3 sequence: CSSRGGAEEQFF. DNA of the CDR3: TGCAGCTCGCGAGGGGGTGCTGAAGAGCAGTTCTTC. The chain joins TRBV29-1 to TRBJ2-1, with a weak D call TRBD1 (6 bases). CDR1 SQVTM and CDR2 ANQGSEA come from the germline V gene. With 8 bases removed from V and 10 bases from J, the gap between germline ends came to 18 bases. The CDR3 sequence is 12 residues long.

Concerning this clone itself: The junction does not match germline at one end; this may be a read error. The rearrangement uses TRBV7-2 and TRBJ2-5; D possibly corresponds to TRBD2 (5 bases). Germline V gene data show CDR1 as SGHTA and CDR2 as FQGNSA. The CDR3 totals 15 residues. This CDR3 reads CASSPAGRTGETQYF. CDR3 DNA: TGCGCCAGCAGCCCGGCGGGCAGGACGGGGGAGACCCAGTACTTC.

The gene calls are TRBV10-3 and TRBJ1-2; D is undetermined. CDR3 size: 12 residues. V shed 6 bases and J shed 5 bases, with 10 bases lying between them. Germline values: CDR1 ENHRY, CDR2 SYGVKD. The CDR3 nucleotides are TGTGCCATCAGAGACCCGGGGTATGGCTACACCTTC. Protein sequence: CAIRDPGYGYTF.

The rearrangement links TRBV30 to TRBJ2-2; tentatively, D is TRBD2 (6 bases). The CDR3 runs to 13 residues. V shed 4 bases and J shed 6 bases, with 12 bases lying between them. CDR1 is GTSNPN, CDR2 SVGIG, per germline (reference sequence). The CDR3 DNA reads TGTGCCTGGAAGAGGGGACTCCCCGGGGAGCTGTTTTTT. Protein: CAWKRGLPGELFF. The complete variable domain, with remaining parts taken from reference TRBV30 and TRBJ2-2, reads SQTIHQWPATLVQPVGSPLSLECTVEGTSNPNLYWYRQAAGRGLQLLFYSVGIGQISSEVPQNLSASRPQDRQFILSSKKLLLSDSGFYLCAWKRGLPGELFFGEGSRLTVL.

The CDR3 region has the DNA TGTGCCAGCAGTCTCAACCCACCTGTCTTATACGAGCAGTACTTC. Encoded protein: CASSLNPPVLYEQYF. This sequence joins TRBV28 and TRBJ2-7; no clear D. Germline CDR1 MDHEN, CDR2 SYDVKM. This CDR3 contains 15 residues. Trimming removed 5 bases at V and 4 bases at J, with 18 bases between.

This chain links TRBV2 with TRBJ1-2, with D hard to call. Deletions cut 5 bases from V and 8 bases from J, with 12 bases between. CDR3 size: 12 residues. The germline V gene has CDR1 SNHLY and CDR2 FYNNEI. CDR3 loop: CASSIKEVGYTF. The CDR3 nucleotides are TGTGCCAGCAGTATAAAAGAGGTCGGCTACACCTTC. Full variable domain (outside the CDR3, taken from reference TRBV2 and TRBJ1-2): EPEVTQTPSHQVTQMGQEVILRCVPISNHLYFYWYRQILGQKVEFLVSFYNNEISEKSEIFDDQFSVERPDGSNFTLKIRSTKLEDSAMYFCASSIKEVGYTFGSGTRLTVV.

This CDR3 reads CASSPEWGTGFSGNTIYF. CDR3 coding DNA: TGTGCCAGCAGTCCAGAGTGGGGGACAGGGTTTTCGGGAAACACCATATATTTT. V is TRBV25-1 and J is TRBJ1-3; TRBD1 matches 9 bases. Germline V gene data show CDR1 as MGHDK and CDR2 as SYGVNS. The J segment lost 4 bases and the V segment lost 5 bases, leaving 15 bases of the junction unmatched. This CDR3 has 18 amino acids. Full variable domain (outside the CDR3, taken from reference TRBV25-1 and TRBJ1-3): EADIYQTPRYLVIGTGKKITLECSQTMGHDKMYWYQQDPGMELHLIHYSYGVNSTEKGDLSSESTVSRIRTEHFPLTLESARPSHTSQYLCASSPEWGTGFSGNTIYFGEGSWLTVV.

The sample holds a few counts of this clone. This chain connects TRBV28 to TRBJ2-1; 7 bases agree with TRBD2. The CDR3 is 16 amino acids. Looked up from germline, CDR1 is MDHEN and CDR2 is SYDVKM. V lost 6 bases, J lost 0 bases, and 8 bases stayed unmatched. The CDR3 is CASRSSGSSSYNEQFF. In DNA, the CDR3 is TGTGCCAGCAGGTCTAGCGGCTCGAGCTCCTACAATGAGCAGTTCTTC.

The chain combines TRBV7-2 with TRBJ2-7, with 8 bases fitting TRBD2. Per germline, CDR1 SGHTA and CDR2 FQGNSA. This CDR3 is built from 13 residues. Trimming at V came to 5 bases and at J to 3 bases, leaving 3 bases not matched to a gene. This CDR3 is CASSKGTSYEQYF. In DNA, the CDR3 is TGTGCCAGCAGCAAAGGGACTAGCTACGAGCAGTACTTC.

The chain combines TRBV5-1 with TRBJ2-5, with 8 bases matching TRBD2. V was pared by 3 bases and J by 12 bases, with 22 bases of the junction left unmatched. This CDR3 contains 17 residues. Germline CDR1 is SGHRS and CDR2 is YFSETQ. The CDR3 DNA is TGCGCCAGCAGCTCCCAGGGTGGTCCGGGCCTAGCGGGCCTGGAGTACTTC. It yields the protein CASSSQGGPGLAGLEYF.

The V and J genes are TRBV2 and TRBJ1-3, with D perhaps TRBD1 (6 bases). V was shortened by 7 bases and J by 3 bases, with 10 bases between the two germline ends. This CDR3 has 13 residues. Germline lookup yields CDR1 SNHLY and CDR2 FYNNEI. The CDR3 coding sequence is TGTGCCAGCACAGGGGATGTTGGAAACACCATATATTTT. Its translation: CASTGDVGNTIYF.

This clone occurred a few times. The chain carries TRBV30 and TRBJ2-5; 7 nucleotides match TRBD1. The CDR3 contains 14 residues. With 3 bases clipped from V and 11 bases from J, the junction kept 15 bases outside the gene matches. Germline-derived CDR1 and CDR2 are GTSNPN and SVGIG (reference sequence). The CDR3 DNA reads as TGTGCCTGGAGAGGGCCAGGGACAGTGGGGGAGCAGTACTTC. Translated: CAWRGPGTVGEQYF.

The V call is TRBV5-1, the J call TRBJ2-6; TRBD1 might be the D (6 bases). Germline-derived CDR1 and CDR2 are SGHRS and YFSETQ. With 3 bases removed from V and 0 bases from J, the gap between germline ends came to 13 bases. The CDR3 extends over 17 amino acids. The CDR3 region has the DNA TGCGCCAGCAGCTGGGGACACCCTAACTCTGGGGCCAACGTCCTGACTTTC. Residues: CASSWGHPNSGANVLTF.